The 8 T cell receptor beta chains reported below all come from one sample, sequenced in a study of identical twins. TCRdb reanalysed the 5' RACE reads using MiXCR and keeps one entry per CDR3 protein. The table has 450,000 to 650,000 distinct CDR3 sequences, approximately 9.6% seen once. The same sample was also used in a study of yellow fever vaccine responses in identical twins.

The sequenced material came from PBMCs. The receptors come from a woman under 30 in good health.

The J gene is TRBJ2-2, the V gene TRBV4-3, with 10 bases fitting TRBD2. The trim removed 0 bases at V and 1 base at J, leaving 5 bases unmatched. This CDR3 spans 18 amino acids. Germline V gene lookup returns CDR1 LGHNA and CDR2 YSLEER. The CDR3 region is CASSQEGTSALNTGELFF. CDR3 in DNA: TGCGCCAGCAGCCAAGAGGGGACTAGCGCTTTGAACACCGGGGAGCTGTTTTTT.

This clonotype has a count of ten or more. DNA for the CDR3: TGTGCCAGCAGCGAAGCGGGAGTAGGAACAGATACGCAGTATTTT. Its protein is CASSEAGVGTDTQYF. The chain couples TRBV5-4 to TRBJ2-3; the match to TRBD2 covers 8 bases. The CDR3 totals 15 residues. From germline, CDR1 is SGHNT and CDR2 YYREEE (reference sequence). Trimming took 4 bases from V and 3 from J; bases not matched to a gene: 7.

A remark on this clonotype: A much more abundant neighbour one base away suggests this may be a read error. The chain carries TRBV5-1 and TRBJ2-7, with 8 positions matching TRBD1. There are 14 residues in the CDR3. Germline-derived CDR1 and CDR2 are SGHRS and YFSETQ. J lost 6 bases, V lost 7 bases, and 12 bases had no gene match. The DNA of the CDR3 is TGCGCCAGCCGCCCGACAGGGGAGGTTTGCGAGCAGTACTTC. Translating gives CASRPTGEVCEQYF.

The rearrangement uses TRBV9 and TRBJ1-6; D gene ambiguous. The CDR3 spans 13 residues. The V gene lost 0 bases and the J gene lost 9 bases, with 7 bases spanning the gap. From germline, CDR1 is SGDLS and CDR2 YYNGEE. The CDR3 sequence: CASSVGRSSPLHF. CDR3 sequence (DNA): TGTGCCAGCAGCGTAGGGAGGAGTTCACCCCTCCACTTT.

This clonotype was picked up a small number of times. CDR3: CASSPRPAGAGAYNEQFF. The CDR3 DNA sequence: TGTGCCAGCAGCCCCCGTCCAGCGGGGGCTGGGGCCTACAATGAGCAGTTCTTC. This chain connects TRBV11-2 to TRBJ2-1; TRBD2 matches at 8 bases. There are 18 residues in the CDR3. Looked up from germline, CDR1 is SGHAT and CDR2 is FQNNGV. V was clipped by 5 bases and J by 2 bases; unmatched bases: 14.

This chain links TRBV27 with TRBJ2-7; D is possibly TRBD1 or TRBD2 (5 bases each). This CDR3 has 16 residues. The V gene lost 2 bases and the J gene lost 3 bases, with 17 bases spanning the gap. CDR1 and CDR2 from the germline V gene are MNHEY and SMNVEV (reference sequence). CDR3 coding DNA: TGTGCCAGCAGTTTAAGTGTGGGGCTAGAGGGCTACGAGCAGTACTTC. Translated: CASSLSVGLEGYEQYF.

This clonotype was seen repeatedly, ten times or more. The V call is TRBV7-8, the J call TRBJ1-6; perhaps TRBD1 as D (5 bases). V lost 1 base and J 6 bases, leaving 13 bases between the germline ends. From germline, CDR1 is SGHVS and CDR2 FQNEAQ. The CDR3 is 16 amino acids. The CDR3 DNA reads TGTGCCAGCAGCTTAGGTGGCAGGGCGGCTAATTCACCCCTCCACTTT. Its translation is CASSLGGRAANSPLHF.

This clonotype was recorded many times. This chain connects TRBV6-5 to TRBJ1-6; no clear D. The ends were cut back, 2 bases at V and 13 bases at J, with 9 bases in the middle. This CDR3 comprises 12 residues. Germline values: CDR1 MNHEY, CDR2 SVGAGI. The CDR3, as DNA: TGTGCCAGCAGTTACAACGACGGTCCCCTCCACTTT. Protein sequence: CASSYNDGPLHF.